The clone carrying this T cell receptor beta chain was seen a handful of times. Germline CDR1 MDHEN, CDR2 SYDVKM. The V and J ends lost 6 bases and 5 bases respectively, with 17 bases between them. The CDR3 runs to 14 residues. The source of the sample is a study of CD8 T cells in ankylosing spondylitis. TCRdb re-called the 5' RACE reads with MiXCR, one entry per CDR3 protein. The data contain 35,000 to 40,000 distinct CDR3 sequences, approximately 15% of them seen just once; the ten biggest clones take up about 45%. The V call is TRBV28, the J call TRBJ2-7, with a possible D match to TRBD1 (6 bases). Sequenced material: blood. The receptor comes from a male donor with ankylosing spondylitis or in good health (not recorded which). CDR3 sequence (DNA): TGTGCCAGCAGCCCCCCGGCGGACAGCCACGAGCAGTACTTC. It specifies CASSPPADSHEQYF. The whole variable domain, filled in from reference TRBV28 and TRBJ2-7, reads DVKVTQSSRYLVKRTGEKVFLECVQDMDHENMFWYRQDPGLGLRLIYFSYDVKMKEKGDIPEGYSVSREKKERFSLILESASTNQTSMYLCASSPPADSHEQYFGPGTRLTVT.